Following are 20 T cell receptor beta chains from one sample sequenced in a study of shared clonotypes between healthy human individuals. The data were produced by immunoSEQ multiplex PCR, yet TCRdb's version contains in-frame clones alone and is incomplete. The repertoire holds around 300,000 clones, with roughly 84% as singletons. The sequencing sample was made of memory CD8+ T cells sorted from blood. The subset here: CD45RO+ cells pooled with CCR7-negative TemRA cells. All receptors derive from a man aged 18 to 35 in good health.

Points on this clone: Other DNA sequences in this sample translate to the same CDR3. The chain uses TRBV27 and TRBJ2-7, with D possibly matching TRBD1 (5 bases). V was clipped by 2 bases and J by 2 bases, with 10 bases between them. Germline CDR1 is MNHEY and CDR2 is SMNVEV (reference sequence). The CDR3 is 14 amino acids. The CDR3 region has the DNA TGTGCCAGCAGTTTAGGGCAGGGCGCCTACGAGCAGTACTTC. Translation gives CASSLGQGAYEQYF.

The chain employs TRBV21-1 and TRBJ1-5; the table's D call of TRBD1 was not tested on the DNA. TRBV21-1 counts as a pseudogene. There are 19 residues in the CDR3. The CDR3 DNA is TGTGCCAGCAGCAAAGGTAGACAGGCGGAACCCAATAGCAATCAGCCCCAGCATTTT. Protein product: CASSKGRQAEPNSNQPQHF.

This clone has just a few counts. The gene calls are TRBV2 and TRBJ1-6, with D possibly matching TRBD1 (5 bases). V was pared by 2 bases and J by 7 bases, with 12 bases between. Germline CDR1 reads SNHLY; CDR2 reads FYNNEI. This CDR3 has 15 amino acids. The chain's CDR3 is CASSESTTVNSPLHF. In DNA form, the CDR3 reads TGTGCCAGCAGTGAAAGTACGACAGTGAATTCACCCCTCCACTTT.

The table lists this clone with many counts. The chain links TRBV7-9 to TRBJ2-3, with 14 nucleotides matching TRBD2. Germline V gene lookup returns CDR1 SEHNR and CDR2 FQNEAQ (reference sequence). This CDR3 spans 16 amino acids. V dropped 4 bases and J dropped 2; count of bases not matched to a gene: 2. DNA of the CDR3: TGTGCCAGCAGCTCGACTAGCGGGGGGGACACAGATACGCAGTATTTT. This encodes CASSSTSGGDTDTQYF.

The chain couples TRBV30 to TRBJ1-3, with D tentatively TRBD1 (5 bases). V lost 1 base to trimming and J lost 0 bases, with 16 bases between them. This CDR3 contains 17 residues. Germline CDR1 reads GTSNPN; CDR2 reads SVGIG (reference sequence). The DNA of the CDR3 is TGTGCCTGGAGTGCCAAGGGGACCTTCCTCTCTGGAAACACCATATATTTT. This gives the protein CAWSAKGTFLSGNTIYF.

This chain uses TRBV9 with TRBJ2-7, with TRBD2 as a possible D gene (6 bases). The CDR3 runs 15 residues. V gave up 1 base and J gave up 5 bases, with 16 bases separating them. Germline CDR1 is SGDLS and CDR2 is YYNGEE. The CDR3 DNA reads as TGTGCCAGCAGCGTATGGGACTCCCCGAGCGACGAGCAGTACTTC. Amino acid sequence: CASSVWDSPSDEQYF.

The V call is TRBV6-1, the J call TRBJ2-7; 7 nucleotides line up with TRBD1. There are 15 residues in the CDR3. The germline gives CDR1 MNHNS, CDR2 SASEGT. The ends lost 0 bases at V and 3 bases at J; junction bases unmatched: 5. DNA for the CDR3: TGTGCCAGCAGTGAAGCGTGGACAGGCGACTACGAGCAGTACTTC. Amino acids: CASSEAWTGDYEQYF.

The chain employs TRBV6-5 and TRBJ1-2; maybe TRBD1 (5 bases). Trimming shortened V by 2 bases and J by 6 bases, and 13 bases separated the two germline ends. This CDR3 is built from 14 residues. Per germline, CDR1 MNHEY and CDR2 SVGAGI. The CDR3 is CASSYAGGSNGYTF. Written as DNA, the CDR3 is TGTGCCAGCAGTTACGCGGGGGGAAGTAATGGCTACACCTTC.

This chain connects TRBV19 to TRBJ1-1, with D hard to call. This CDR3 comprises 14 residues. Per the germline V gene, CDR1 is LNHDA and CDR2 is SQIVND (reference sequence). V gave up 1 base and J gave up 4 bases, with 10 bases separating them. The CDR3 sequence is CASSIASTGTEAFF. The CDR3 coding sequence is TGTGCCAGTAGTATAGCCTCCACGGGCACTGAAGCTTTCTTT.

This clone was observed a handful of times. The CDR3: CASSPGLRAYEQYF. As DNA, the CDR3 is TGTGCCAGCAGCCCCGGACTCCGGGCCTACGAGCAGTACTTC. This sequence joins TRBV13 and TRBJ2-7; D may be TRBD2 (5 bases). This CDR3 spans 14 amino acids. The germline CDR1 and CDR2 sequences are PRHDT and FYEKMQ (reference sequence). Trimming took off 5 bases at V and 2 bases at J, with 13 bases between the two ends.

In this sample, this clone turned up a few times. The chain has TRBV19 and TRBJ1-2; tentatively, D is TRBD1 (5 bases). This CDR3 comprises 15 residues. V was pared by 4 bases and J by 4 bases, with 16 bases between. Germline V gene lookup returns CDR1 LNHDA and CDR2 SQIVND (reference sequence). The CDR3 protein is CASSTSLGQGYGYTF. As DNA, the CDR3 is TGTGCCAGTAGTACAAGTTTAGGGCAGGGCTATGGCTACACCTTC.

The chain joins TRBV27 to TRBJ2-3, with TRBD1 matching 8 bases. The germline V gene encodes CDR1 MNHEY and CDR2 SMNVEV (reference sequence). CDR3 length: 15 amino acids. The trim removed 2 bases at V and 4 bases at J, leaving 5 bases unmatched. The CDR3 region is CASSLLGQGPDTQYF. In nucleotides, the CDR3 is TGTGCCAGCAGTTTACTTGGACAGGGACCAGATACGCAGTATTTT.

This sequence joins TRBV5-4 and TRBJ1-6, with D unclear. This CDR3 spans 15 amino acids. CDR1 is SGHNT, CDR2 YYREEE, per germline (reference sequence). With 0 bases removed from V and 7 bases from J, the gap between germline ends came to 11 bases. CDR3 amino acids: CASSLVEEGNSPLHF. In nucleotides, the CDR3 is TGTGCCAGCAGCTTGGTGGAGGAGGGCAATTCACCCCTCCACTTT.

The CDR3 nucleotides are TGTGCCAGCAGTTTGACCCTCCGGCTAGCGGGAGTTTACGAGCAGTACTTC. This encodes CASSLTLRLAGVYEQYF. This chain joins TRBV27 and TRBJ2-7, with TRBD2 identical over 10 bases. This CDR3 contains 17 residues. CDR1 is MNHEY, CDR2 SMNVEV, per germline (reference sequence). V shed 3 bases, J shed 4 bases, and the junction held 12 bases outside the gene matches.

This clone was counted at least ten times. The rearrangement uses TRBV4-1 and TRBJ2-7; 7 bases are shared with TRBD1. The V segment lost 3 bases and the J segment 4 bases; nucleotides outside the gene matches: 12. CDR3 length: 16 residues. CDR1 MGHRA and CDR2 YSYEKL come from the germline V gene. The CDR3 DNA sequence: TGCGCCAGCAGCCAGGCCTCAACAGGGGTTAATTACGAGCAGTACTTC. Translating gives CASSQASTGVNYEQYF.

The chain is built from TRBV4-1 and TRBJ1-2, with D perhaps TRBD1 (6 bases). The CDR3 has 14 amino acids. V was cut by 0 bases and J by 5 bases, with 10 bases left in between. Germline values: CDR1 MGHRA, CDR2 YSYEKL. The CDR3 loop reads CASSQDRGPYGYTF. CDR3 in DNA: TGCGCCAGCAGCCAAGATCGGGGGCCATATGGCTACACCTTC.

The chain has TRBV28 and TRBJ1-5; the D is unclear. The V and J ends lost 1 base and 7 bases respectively, with 5 bases between them. The CDR3 runs to 12 residues. The V gene's germline CDR1 is MDHEN and CDR2 SYDVKM. As DNA, the CDR3 is TGTGCCAGCAGTTTATCAACCCAGCCCCAGCATTTT. Protein sequence: CASSLSTQPQHF.

The chain is built from TRBV14 and TRBJ2-7; D is perhaps TRBD1 (6 bases). Between the trimmed V and J ends, which lost 2 bases and 2 bases, there was a span of 16 bases. The germline gives CDR1 SGHDN, CDR2 FVKESK. There are 16 residues in the CDR3. CDR3 region: CASSQQIDRFAYEQYF. Here the CDR3 DNA reads TGTGCCAGCAGCCAACAAATTGACAGGTTCGCCTACGAGCAGTACTTC. The full variable domain, in which reference TRBV14 and TRBJ2-7 provide the parts outside the CDR3, is EAGVTQFPSHSVIEKGQTVTLRCDPISGHDNLYWYRRVMGKEIKFLLHFVKESKQDESGMPNNRFLAERTGGTYSTLKVQPAELEDSGVYFCASSQQIDRFAYEQYFGPGTRLTVT.

The chain is built from TRBV30 and TRBJ2-7; D is perhaps TRBD1 (6 bases). The CDR3 sequence is 14 residues long. V was pared by 5 bases and J by 3 bases, with 17 bases between. In germline, CDR1 is GTSNPN, CDR2 SVGIG (reference sequence). This CDR3 is CAWGSEDRIYEQYF. The CDR3 nucleotides read TGTGCCTGGGGTAGTGAGGACAGAATCTACGAGCAGTACTTC.

The gene calls are TRBV7-9 and TRBJ1-1; TRBD1 matches 7 bases. Trimming removed 4 bases from V and 2 bases from J; junction bases left unmatched: 4. The CDR3 covers 14 residues. Per germline, CDR1 SEHNR and CDR2 FQNEAQ (reference sequence). The CDR3 protein is CASSSQGGNTEAFF. The CDR3 DNA is TGTGCCAGCAGCTCCCAGGGGGGAAACACTGAAGCTTTCTTT.